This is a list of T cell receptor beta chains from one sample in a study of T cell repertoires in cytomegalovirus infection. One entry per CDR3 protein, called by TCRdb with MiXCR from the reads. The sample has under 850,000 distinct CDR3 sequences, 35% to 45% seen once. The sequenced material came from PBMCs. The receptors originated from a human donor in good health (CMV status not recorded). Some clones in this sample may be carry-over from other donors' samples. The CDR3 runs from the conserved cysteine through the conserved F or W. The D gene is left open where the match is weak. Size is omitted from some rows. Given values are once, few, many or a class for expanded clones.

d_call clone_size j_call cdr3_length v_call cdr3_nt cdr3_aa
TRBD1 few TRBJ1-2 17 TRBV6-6 TGTGCCAGCAGTTACTCGAGAGACCGGACAGGGGCGTATGGCTACACCTTC CASSYSRDRTGAYGYTF
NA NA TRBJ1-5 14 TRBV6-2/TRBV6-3 TGTGCCAGCACCTACAAGAATAGCAATCAGCCCCAGCATTTT CASTYKNSNQPQHF
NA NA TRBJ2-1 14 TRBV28 TGTGCCAGCAGTTTTGGGGACTCTTACAATGAGCAGTTCTTC CASSFGDSYNEQFF
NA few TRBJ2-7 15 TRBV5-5 TGTGCCAGCAGCTTGTCATCCCTACAGGGTTACGAGCAGTACTTC CASSLSSLQGYEQYF
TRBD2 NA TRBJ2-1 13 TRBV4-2 TGTGCCAGCAGGGCGGGGGGGTTCAATGAGCAGTTCTTC CASRAGGFNEQFF
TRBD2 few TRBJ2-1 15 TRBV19 TGTGCCAGTACCCCTTCCGGGACTAGCGGTTATGAGCAGTTCTTC CASTPSGTSGYEQFF
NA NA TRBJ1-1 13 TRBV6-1 TGTGCCAGCAGTGGACAGCAACTCTCTGAAGCTTTCTTT CASSGQQLSEAFF
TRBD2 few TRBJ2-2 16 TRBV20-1 TGCAGTGCTAGCCGCGCTAGCGGGGGGGCCCCCGGGGAGCTGTTTTTT CSASRASGGAPGELFF
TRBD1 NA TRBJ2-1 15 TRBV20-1 TGCAGTGCTAGAGTCCGGGACAGGGGGCGAAATGAGCAGTTCTTC CSARVRDRGRNEQFF
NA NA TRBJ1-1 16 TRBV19 TGTGCCAGTAGTATCGGGTCAGAGGGCGAGGATTCTGAAGCTTTCTTT CASSIGSEGEDSEAFF
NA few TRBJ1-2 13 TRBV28 TGTGCCAGCAAGGCTTCGACGAACTATGGCTACACCTTC CASKASTNYGYTF
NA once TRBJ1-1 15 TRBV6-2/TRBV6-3 NA CASSYSFGMGTEDFF
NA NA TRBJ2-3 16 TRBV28 TGTGCCAGCAGTTCCCCCCGACAGGTTAGCACAGATACGCAGTATTTT CASSSPRQVSTDTQYF
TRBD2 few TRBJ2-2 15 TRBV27 TGTGCCAGTCAATCGGGACTAGCGGGAACCGGGGAGCTGTTTTTT CASQSGLAGTGELFF
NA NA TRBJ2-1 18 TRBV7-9 TGTGCCAGCAGCCGACACGATCCTCGTAGCGGAGGATACAATGAGCAGTTCTTC CASSRHDPRSGGYNEQFF
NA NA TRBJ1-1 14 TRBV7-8 TGTGCCAGCAGCTTAACAGGTCTGAACACTGAAGATTTCTTT CASSLTGLNTEDFF
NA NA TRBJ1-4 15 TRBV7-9 TGTGCCAGCAGCCGGGGACCAGGTGGGGATGAAAAACTGTTTTTT CASSRGPGGDEKLFF
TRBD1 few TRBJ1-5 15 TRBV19 TGTGCCAGTAGTACTCCCCAGGGGGCCCGTCAGCCCCAGCATTTT CASSTPQGARQPQHF